Included here is one T cell receptor beta chain sequence, with context. Antigen specificity is unknown. Each of the donors was a healthy adult who was HIV-negative and had not had a recent acute infection or vaccination. CD8 memory was a combination of CD45RO+ cells and CCR7-negative CD45RA+ TemRA cells. The data stem from a study of shared clonotypes between healthy human individuals. Overall study results and limits: Naive subsets generally exceeded memory subsets in estimated richness.

Generated by immunoSEQ multiplex PCR, the TCRdb table keeps only in-frame clones and is missing some. The repertoire has roughly 660,000 clones, 90% of them found once; the top ten carry roughly 36%. V gave up 6 bases and J gave up 7 bases, with 4 bases separating them. CDR1 is MNHNS and CDR2 is SASEGT in the germline V gene. CDR3 size: 10 residues. The rearrangement joins TRBV6-1 to TRBJ1-3; no firm D call. Sequenced: memory CD8+ T cells from PBMCs. As for subset: CD45RO+ cells pooled with CCR7-negative TemRA cells. This receptor was identified in a young man in good health. Some clones in this sample may be carry-over from other donors' samples. CDR3: CASRGNTIYF. CDR3 DNA: TGTGCCAGCAGAGGGAACACCATATATTTT.